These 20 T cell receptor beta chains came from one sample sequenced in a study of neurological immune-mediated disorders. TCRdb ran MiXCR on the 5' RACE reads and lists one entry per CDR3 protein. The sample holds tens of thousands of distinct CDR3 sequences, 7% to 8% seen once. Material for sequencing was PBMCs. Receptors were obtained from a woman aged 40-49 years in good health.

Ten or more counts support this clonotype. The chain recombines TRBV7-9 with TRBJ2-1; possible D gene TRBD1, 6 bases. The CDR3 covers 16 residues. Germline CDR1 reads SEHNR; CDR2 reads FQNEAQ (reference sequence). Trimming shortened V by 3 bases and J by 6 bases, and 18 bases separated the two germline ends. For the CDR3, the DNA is TGTGCCAGCAGCTTTACTCAGGGGAATTATGGCAATGAGCAGTTCTTC. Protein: CASSFTQGNYGNEQFF. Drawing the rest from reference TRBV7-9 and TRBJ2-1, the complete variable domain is DTGVSQNPRHKITKRGQNVTFRCDPISEHNRLYWYRQTLGQGPEFLTYFQNEAQLEKSRLLSDRFSAERPKGSFSTLEIQRTEQGDSAMYLCASSFTQGNYGNEQFFGPGTRLTVL.

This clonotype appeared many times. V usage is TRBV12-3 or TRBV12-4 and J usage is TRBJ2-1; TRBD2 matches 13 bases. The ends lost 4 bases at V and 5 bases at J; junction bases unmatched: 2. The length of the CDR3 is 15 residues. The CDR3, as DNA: TGTGCCAGCAGTTGGACTAGCGGGGGAAACAATGAGCAGTTCTTC. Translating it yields CASSWTSGGNNEQFF.

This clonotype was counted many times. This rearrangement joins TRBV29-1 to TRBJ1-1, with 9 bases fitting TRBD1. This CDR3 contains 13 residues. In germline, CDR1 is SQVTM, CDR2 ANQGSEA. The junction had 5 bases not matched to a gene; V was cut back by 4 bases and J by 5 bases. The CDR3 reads CSVAQGAGTEAFF. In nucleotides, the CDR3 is TGCAGCGTTGCACAGGGGGCAGGAACTGAAGCTTTCTTT.

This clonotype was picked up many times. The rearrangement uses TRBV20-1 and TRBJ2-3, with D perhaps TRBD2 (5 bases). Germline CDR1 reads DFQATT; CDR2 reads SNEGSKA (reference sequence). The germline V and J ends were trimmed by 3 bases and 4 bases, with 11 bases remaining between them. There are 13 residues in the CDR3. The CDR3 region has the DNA TGCAGTGCTAGGAGGCGGGCCCCAGATACGCAGTATTTT. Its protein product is CSARRRAPDTQYF.

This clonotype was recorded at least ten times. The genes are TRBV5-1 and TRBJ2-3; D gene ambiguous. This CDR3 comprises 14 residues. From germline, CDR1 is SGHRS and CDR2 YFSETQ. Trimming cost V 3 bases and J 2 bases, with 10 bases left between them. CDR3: CASSWGSLTDTQYF. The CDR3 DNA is TGCGCCAGCAGCTGGGGAAGCCTCACAGATACGCAGTATTTT.

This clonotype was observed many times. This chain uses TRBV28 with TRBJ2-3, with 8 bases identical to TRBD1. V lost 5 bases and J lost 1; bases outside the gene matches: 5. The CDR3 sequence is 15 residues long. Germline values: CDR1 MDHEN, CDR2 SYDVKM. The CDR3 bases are TGTGCCAGCAGTGTACCGGGACAGGGCACAGATACGCAGTATTTT. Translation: CASSVPGQGTDTQYF.

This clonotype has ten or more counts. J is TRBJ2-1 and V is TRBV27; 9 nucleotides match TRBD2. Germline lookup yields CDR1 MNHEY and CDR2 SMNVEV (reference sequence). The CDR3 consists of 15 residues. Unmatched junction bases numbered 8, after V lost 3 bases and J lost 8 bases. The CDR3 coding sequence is TGTGCCAGCAGTTTTAGGGCTAGCGGGAAGGATGAGCAGTTCTTC. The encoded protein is CASSFRASGKDEQFF.

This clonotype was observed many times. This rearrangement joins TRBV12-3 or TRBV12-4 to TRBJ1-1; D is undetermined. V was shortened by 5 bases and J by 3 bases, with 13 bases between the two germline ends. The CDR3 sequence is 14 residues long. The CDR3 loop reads CASSLRRGDTEAFF. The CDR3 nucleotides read TGTGCCAGCAGTCTCCGTCGTGGAGACACTGAAGCTTTCTTT.

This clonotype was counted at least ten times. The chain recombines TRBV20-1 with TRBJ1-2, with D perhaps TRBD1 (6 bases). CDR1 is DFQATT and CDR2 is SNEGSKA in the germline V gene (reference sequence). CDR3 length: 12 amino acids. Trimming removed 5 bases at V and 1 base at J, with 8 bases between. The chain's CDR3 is CSARQDNYGYTF. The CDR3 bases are TGCAGTGCTCGACAGGATAACTATGGCTACACCTTC.

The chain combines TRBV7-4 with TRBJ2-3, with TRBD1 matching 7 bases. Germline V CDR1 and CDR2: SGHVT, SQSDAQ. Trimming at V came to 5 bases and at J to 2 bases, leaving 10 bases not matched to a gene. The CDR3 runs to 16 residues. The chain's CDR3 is CASSPRQGRNTDTQYF. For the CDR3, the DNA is TGTGCCAGCAGCCCCCGACAGGGCCGCAACACAGATACGCAGTATTTT.

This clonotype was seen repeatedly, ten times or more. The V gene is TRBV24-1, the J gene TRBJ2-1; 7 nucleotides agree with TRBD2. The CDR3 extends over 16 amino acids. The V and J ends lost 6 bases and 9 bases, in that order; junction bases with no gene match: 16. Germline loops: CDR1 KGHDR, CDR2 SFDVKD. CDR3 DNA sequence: TGTGCCACCAGTAATCAGGCGGGGGTCGTTAATCCTGAGCAGTTCTTC. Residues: CATSNQAGVVNPEQFF.

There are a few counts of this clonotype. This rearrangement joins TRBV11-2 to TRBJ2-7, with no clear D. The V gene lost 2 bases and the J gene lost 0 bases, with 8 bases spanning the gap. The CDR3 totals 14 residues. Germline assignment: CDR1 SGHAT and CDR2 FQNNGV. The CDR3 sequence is CASSLSRSSYEQYV. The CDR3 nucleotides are TGTGCCAGCAGCTTAAGCAGGAGCTCCTACGAGCAGTACGTC.

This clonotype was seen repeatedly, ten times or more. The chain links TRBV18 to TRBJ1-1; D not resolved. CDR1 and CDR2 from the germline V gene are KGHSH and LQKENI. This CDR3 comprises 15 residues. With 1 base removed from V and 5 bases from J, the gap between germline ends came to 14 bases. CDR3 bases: TGTGCCAGCTCACCACATTGGGTATCCCGAACTGAAGCTTTCTTT. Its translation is CASSPHWVSRTEAFF.

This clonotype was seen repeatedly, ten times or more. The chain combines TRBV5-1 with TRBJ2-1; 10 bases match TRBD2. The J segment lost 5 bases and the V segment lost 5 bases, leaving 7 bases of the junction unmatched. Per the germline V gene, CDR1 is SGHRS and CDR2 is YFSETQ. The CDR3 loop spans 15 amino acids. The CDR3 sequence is CASRWTSGFNNEQFF. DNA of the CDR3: TGCGCCAGCAGGTGGACTAGCGGCTTTAACAATGAGCAGTTCTTC.

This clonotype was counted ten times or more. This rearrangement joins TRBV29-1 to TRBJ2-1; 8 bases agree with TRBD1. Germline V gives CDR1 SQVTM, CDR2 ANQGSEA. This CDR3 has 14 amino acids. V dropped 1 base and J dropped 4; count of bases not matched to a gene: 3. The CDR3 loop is CSVEGRTGYNEQFF. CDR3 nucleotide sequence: TGCAGCGTTGAAGGAAGGACAGGGTACAATGAGCAGTTCTTC.

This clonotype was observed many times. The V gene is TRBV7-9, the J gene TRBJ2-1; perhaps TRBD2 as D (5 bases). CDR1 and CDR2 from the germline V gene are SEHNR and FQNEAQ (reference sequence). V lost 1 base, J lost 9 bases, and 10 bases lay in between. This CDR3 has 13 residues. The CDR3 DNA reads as TGTGCCAGCAGCTTAGTTTCCGGGGTTGAGCAGTTCTTC. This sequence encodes CASSLVSGVEQFF.

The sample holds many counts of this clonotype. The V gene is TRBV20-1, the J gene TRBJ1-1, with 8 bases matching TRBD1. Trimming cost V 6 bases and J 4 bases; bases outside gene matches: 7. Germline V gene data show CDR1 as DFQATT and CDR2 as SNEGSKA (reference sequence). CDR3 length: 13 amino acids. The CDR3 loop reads CSALGQEATEAFF. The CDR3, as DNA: TGCAGTGCCCTGGGACAGGAGGCCACTGAAGCTTTCTTT.

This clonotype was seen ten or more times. The CDR3 sequence: CASSGEIAGSSYNEQFF. The CDR3 DNA follows: TGCGCCAGCAGCGGGGAGATAGCGGGGAGCTCCTACAATGAGCAGTTCTTC. V is TRBV5-1 and J is TRBJ2-1; 8 bases are shared with TRBD2. CDR1 is SGHRS and CDR2 is YFSETQ in the germline V gene. The trim removed 4 bases at V and 0 bases at J, leaving 9 bases unmatched. This CDR3 has 17 amino acids.

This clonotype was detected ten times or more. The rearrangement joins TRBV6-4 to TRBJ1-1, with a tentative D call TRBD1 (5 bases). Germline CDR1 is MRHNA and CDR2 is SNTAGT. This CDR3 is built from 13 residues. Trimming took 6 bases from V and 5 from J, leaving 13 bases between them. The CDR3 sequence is CASSGTRGTEAFF. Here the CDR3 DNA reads TGTGCCAGCAGCGGGACCCGAGGGACTGAAGCTTTCTTT.

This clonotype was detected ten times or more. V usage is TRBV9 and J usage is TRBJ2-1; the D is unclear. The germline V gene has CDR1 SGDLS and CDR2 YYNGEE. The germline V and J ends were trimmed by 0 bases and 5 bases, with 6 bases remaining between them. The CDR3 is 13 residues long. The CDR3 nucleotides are TGTGCCAGCAGCGTAGGCGGAAACAATGAGCAGTTCTTC. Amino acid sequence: CASSVGGNNEQFF.